A single sample is the source of the 24 T cell receptor beta chains below, sequenced in a study of blood T cell repertoires in COVID-19. Measured with immunoSEQ multiplex PCR; TCRdb has only the in-frame clones, and not every one. Here the sample spans a few hundred thousand clones, roughly 84% being singletons. The sequenced sample consisted of PBMCs or T cells enriched from blood (not recorded which). Receptor source: a woman in her thirties who had recovered from COVID-19.

This chain connects TRBV6-2 or TRBV6-3 to TRBJ1-1, with 7 bases fitting TRBD1. V lost 5 bases and J lost 6; bases outside the gene matches: 15. CDR3 length: 16 amino acids. Germline V gene sequence: CDR1 MNHEY, CDR2 SVGEGT. The CDR3 reads CASSTHETGRSAEAFF. The CDR3 DNA follows: TGTGCCAGCAGTACCCATGAGACAGGGAGGTCCGCTGAAGCTTTCTTT.

This sequence joins TRBV9 and TRBJ2-1; 11 bases agree with TRBD2. Germline V lookup: CDR1 SGDLS, CDR2 YYNGEE. Germline trimming cut 3 bases from V and 0 bases from J; bases unmatched to any gene: 5. This CDR3 is built from 17 residues. The CDR3 here is CASSERLAGGSYNEQFF. The CDR3 bases are TGTGCCAGCAGCGAACGCCTAGCGGGGGGCTCCTACAATGAGCAGTTCTTC.

The chain recombines TRBV7-9 with TRBJ2-1, with 11 bases matching TRBD2. V shed 5 bases, J shed 15 bases, and the junction held 18 bases outside the gene matches. CDR1 is SEHNR and CDR2 is FQNEAQ in the germline V gene (reference sequence). CDR3 length: 16 amino acids. Here the CDR3 reads CASSKVLGTSGQSRFF. Here the CDR3 DNA reads TGTGCCAGCAGCAAAGTATTAGGGACTAGCGGCCAGTCCAGGTTCTTC. Looking up the rest from reference TRBV7-9 and TRBJ2-1 gives the full variable domain: DTGVSQNPRHKITKRGQNVTFRCDPISEHNRLYWYRQTLGQGPEFLTYFQNEAQLEKSRLLSDRFSAERPKGSFSTLEIQRTEQGDSAMYLCASSKVLGTSGQSRFFGPGTRLTVL.

The chain employs TRBV7-8 and TRBJ2-7, with TRBD1 matching over 10 bases. Trimming removed 1 base from V and 1 base from J; junction bases left unmatched: 4. Germline values: CDR1 SGHVS, CDR2 FQNEAQ. CDR3 length: 16 amino acids. CDR3 amino acids: CASSLGGQGGSYEQYF. The CDR3 DNA is TGTGCCAGCAGCTTAGGCGGACAGGGGGGTTCCTACGAGCAGTACTTC. The variable domain in full, with the rest retrieved from reference TRBV7-8 and TRBJ2-7, is GAGVSQSPRYKVAKRGQDVALRCDPISGHVSLFWYQQALGQGPEFLTYFQNEAQLDKSGLPSDRFFAERPEGSVSTLKIQRTQQEDSAVYLCASSLGGQGGSYEQYFGPGTRLTVT.

This clone has just a few counts. The chain uses TRBV28 and TRBJ1-5; 8 bases match TRBD1. The CDR3 length is 16 residues. J gave up 4 bases and V 5 bases, and 10 bases lay outside the gene matches. In germline, CDR1 is MDHEN, CDR2 SYDVKM. The DNA for the CDR3 is TGTGCCAGCAGTCTTCCGGGACAGGCGCGGAATCAGCCCCAGCATTTT. Translating it yields CASSLPGQARNQPQHF.

The V and J genes are TRBV6-5 and TRBJ1-2; 8 bases match TRBD1. Germline CDR1 reads MNHEY; CDR2 reads SVGAGI. The V and J ends lost 6 bases and 6 bases, in that order; junction bases with no gene match: 12. CDR3 size: 15 residues. The CDR3 region is CASSPQDREFHGYTF. The CDR3 nucleotides read TGTGCCAGCAGCCCGCAGGACAGGGAATTTCATGGCTACACCTTC.

The chain has TRBV7-6 and TRBJ2-2; D not certain. Between the trimmed V and J ends, which lost 4 bases and 0 bases, there was a span of 6 bases. Germline V lookup: CDR1 SGHVS, CDR2 FNYEAQ. This CDR3 has 14 amino acids. CDR3 protein: CASSSTTNTGELFF. The CDR3 DNA is TGTGCCAGCAGCTCAACTACGAACACCGGGGAGCTGTTTTTT.

This clone was seen only a few times. The sample has other DNA sequences that encode this CDR3 too. V usage is TRBV2 and J usage is TRBJ2-7; D perhaps matches TRBD2 (5 bases). The CDR3 covers 14 residues. Trimming pared 3 bases from V and 0 bases from J, leaving 9 bases between. Germline CDR1 is SNHLY and CDR2 is FYNNEI. The CDR3 DNA sequence: TGTGCCAGCAGTGAGGCGGGTCGCTCCTACGAGCAGTACTTC. It translates to CASSEAGRSYEQYF.

The rearrangement uses TRBV2 and TRBJ1-4; D not certain. The CDR3 runs to 14 residues. Trimming left V 6 bases short and J 8 bases short, with 16 bases between. Per the germline V gene, CDR1 is SNHLY and CDR2 is FYNNEI. CDR3 bases: TGTGCCAGCAGCTCCAGACCGGCGGGCGAAAAACTGTTTTTT. It specifies CASSSRPAGEKLFF.

This clone has just a few counts. The same CDR3 arises from other DNA sequences in this sample as well. The CDR3 reads CASSPTRGNTEAFF. CDR3 coding DNA: TGTGCCAGCTCACCCACGAGAGGGAACACTGAAGCTTTCTTT. V is TRBV18 and J is TRBJ1-1; D is unclear. The CDR3 runs 14 residues. Germline assignment: CDR1 KGHSH and CDR2 LQKENI. V dropped 3 bases and J dropped 1 base, with 9 bases sitting between them.

The gene calls are TRBV9 and TRBJ1-6, with 10 bases lining up with TRBD1. Trimming at V came to 3 bases and at J to 10 bases, leaving 7 bases not matched to a gene. CDR3 size: 15 residues. Germline values: CDR1 SGDLS, CDR2 YYNGEE. The CDR3 DNA follows: TGTGCCAGCAGCGCCCGACAGGGGGCTGGGTCACCCCTCCACTTT. Translated: CASSARQGAGSPLHF.

The chain joins TRBV9 to TRBJ2-5, with D possibly being TRBD2 (6 bases). The CDR3 has 14 amino acids. Germline loops: CDR1 SGDLS, CDR2 YYNGEE. Trimming took 1 base from V and 5 from J, leaving 12 bases between them. The CDR3 reads CASSVTGARETQYF. The CDR3 region has the DNA TGTGCCAGCAGCGTAACGGGAGCCCGGGAGACCCAGTACTTC.

This clone has just a few counts. This chain uses TRBV14 with TRBJ1-2; 7 bases map to TRBD1. V lost 5 bases, J lost 4 bases, and 10 bases stayed unmatched. CDR1 SGHDN and CDR2 FVKESK come from the germline V gene. The CDR3 totals 15 residues. CDR3 loop: CASSFRDRDFYGYTF. Written as DNA, the CDR3 is TGTGCCAGCAGCTTCAGAGACAGGGATTTCTATGGCTACACCTTC.

V and J are TRBV9 and TRBJ2-1, with 13 bases aligning to TRBD2. The CDR3 is made up of 15 amino acids. The germline V gene has CDR1 SGDLS and CDR2 YYNGEE. Trimming removed 3 bases from V and 8 bases from J; junction bases left unmatched: 5. The CDR3 nucleotides read TGTGCCAGCAGCGGCGGACTAGCGGGAGTCTATGAGCAGTTCTTC. Its protein is CASSGGLAGVYEQFF.

Details on this clone: The junction and the germline gene differ at one end; a read error may be behind it. The chain is built from TRBV7-7 and TRBJ1-5; D call uncertain. Germline assignment: CDR1 SSHAT and CDR2 FNYEAQ (reference sequence). CDR3 length: 16 residues. The CDR3 here is CASSLSPGGRNQPQHF. The DNA of the CDR3 is TGTGCTAGCAGCTTGAGCCCAGGAGGGCGCAATCAGCCCCAGCATTTT.

The V gene is TRBV6-4, the J gene TRBJ2-1; 9 bases are shared with TRBD2. CDR1 MRHNA and CDR2 SNTAGT come from the germline V gene. Trimming at V came to 2 bases and at J to 8 bases, leaving 4 bases not matched to a gene. This CDR3 has 14 amino acids. CDR3 region: CASSDLAGQDEQFF. The CDR3 nucleotides read TGTGCCAGCAGTGACCTAGCGGGGCAGGATGAGCAGTTCTTC.

Notes on this clone: The same CDR3 also results from other DNA sequences found in this sample. The V gene is TRBV15, the J gene TRBJ1-2; a weak D match, TRBD1 (6 bases). CDR1 LNHNV and CDR2 YYDKDF come from the germline V gene (reference sequence). This CDR3 contains 14 residues. V lost 0 bases to trimming and J lost 8 bases, with 13 bases between them. The CDR3 reads CATSRDRGSGGYTF. CDR3 bases: TGTGCCACCAGCAGAGACAGGGGATCCGGAGGCTACACCTTC.

The rearrangement links TRBV3-1 (or the pseudogene TRBV3-2) to TRBJ1-2; D remains unclear. Germline values: CDR1 LGHDT, CDR2 YNNKEL (reference sequence). Trimming removed 4 bases from V and 6 bases from J, with 12 bases in between. There are 13 residues in the CDR3. This CDR3 is CASSPSEAHGYTF. The CDR3 DNA is TGTGCCAGCAGCCCCAGCGAGGCCCATGGCTACACCTTC.

This chain links TRBV5-6 with TRBJ2-7; the match to TRBD1 covers 10 bases. Germline CDR1 is SGHDT and CDR2 is YYEEEE. Trimming took 4 bases from V and 4 from J; bases not matched to a gene: 8. This CDR3 region has 15 residues. In DNA, the CDR3 is TGTGCCAGCAGCCCGCCGGGACAGGGGTGGTACGAGCAGTACTTC. Translation: CASSPPGQGWYEQYF.

V usage is TRBV9 and J usage is TRBJ2-7, with TRBD2 matching 12 bases. The CDR3 loop spans 16 amino acids. The J segment lost 2 bases and the V segment lost 4 bases, leaving 7 bases of the junction unmatched. Germline CDR1 is SGDLS and CDR2 is YYNGEE. This CDR3 reads CASSLSGLAGPYEQYF. As DNA, the CDR3 is TGTGCCAGCAGCCTAAGCGGACTAGCGGGACCCTACGAGCAGTACTTC.

This clone was seen more than once but under ten times. The chain uses TRBV6-5 and TRBJ1-2; D remains ambiguous. The CDR3 consists of 15 residues. V was cut by 0 bases and J by 0 bases, with 8 bases left in between. Germline CDR1 is MNHEY and CDR2 is SVGAGI. The CDR3 spells CASSYSVRSNYGYTF. CDR3 nucleotide sequence: TGTGCCAGCAGTTACTCGGTCCGGTCTAACTATGGCTACACCTTC.

The rearrangement joins TRBV19 to TRBJ1-1; no clear D. CDR1 LNHDA and CDR2 SQIVND come from the germline V gene (reference sequence). CDR3 length: 15 residues. Trimming cost V 6 bases and J 5 bases, with 19 bases left between them. CDR3 DNA sequence: TGTGCCAGTAGGGGGAGGAAGGATTCGGCAACTGAAGCTTTCTTT. Its protein is CASRGRKDSATEAFF.

This chain uses TRBV7-2 with TRBJ2-7; 8 bases are shared with TRBD2. This CDR3 spans 15 amino acids. In germline, CDR1 is SGHTA, CDR2 FQGNSA. With V trimmed by 1 base and J by 2 bases, 4 bases remained unmatched. As DNA, the CDR3 is TGTGCCAGCAGCTTAGTACTAGCGGAGACCTACGAGCAGTACTTC. Its protein is CASSLVLAETYEQYF.

This chain links TRBV7-9 with TRBJ2-7, with 11 nucleotides matching TRBD2. Unmatched junction bases numbered 5, after V lost 5 bases and J lost 2 bases. Germline CDR1 SEHNR, CDR2 FQNEAQ (reference sequence). There are 15 residues in the CDR3. As DNA, the CDR3 is TGTGCCAGCAGCCTAATTAGCGGGAGGGCCTACGAGCAGTACTTC. Amino acids: CASSLISGRAYEQYF.